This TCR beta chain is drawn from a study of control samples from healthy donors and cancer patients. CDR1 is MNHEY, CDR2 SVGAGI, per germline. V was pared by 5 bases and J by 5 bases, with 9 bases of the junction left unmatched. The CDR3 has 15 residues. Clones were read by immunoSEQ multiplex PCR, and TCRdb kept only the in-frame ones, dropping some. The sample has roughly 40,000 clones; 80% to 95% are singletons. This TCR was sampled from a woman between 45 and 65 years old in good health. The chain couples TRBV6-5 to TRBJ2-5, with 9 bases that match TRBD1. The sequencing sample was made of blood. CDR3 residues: CASSRDHRGLETQYF. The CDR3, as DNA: TGTGCCAGCAGTCGAGACCACAGGGGGCTGGAGACCCAGTACTTC.